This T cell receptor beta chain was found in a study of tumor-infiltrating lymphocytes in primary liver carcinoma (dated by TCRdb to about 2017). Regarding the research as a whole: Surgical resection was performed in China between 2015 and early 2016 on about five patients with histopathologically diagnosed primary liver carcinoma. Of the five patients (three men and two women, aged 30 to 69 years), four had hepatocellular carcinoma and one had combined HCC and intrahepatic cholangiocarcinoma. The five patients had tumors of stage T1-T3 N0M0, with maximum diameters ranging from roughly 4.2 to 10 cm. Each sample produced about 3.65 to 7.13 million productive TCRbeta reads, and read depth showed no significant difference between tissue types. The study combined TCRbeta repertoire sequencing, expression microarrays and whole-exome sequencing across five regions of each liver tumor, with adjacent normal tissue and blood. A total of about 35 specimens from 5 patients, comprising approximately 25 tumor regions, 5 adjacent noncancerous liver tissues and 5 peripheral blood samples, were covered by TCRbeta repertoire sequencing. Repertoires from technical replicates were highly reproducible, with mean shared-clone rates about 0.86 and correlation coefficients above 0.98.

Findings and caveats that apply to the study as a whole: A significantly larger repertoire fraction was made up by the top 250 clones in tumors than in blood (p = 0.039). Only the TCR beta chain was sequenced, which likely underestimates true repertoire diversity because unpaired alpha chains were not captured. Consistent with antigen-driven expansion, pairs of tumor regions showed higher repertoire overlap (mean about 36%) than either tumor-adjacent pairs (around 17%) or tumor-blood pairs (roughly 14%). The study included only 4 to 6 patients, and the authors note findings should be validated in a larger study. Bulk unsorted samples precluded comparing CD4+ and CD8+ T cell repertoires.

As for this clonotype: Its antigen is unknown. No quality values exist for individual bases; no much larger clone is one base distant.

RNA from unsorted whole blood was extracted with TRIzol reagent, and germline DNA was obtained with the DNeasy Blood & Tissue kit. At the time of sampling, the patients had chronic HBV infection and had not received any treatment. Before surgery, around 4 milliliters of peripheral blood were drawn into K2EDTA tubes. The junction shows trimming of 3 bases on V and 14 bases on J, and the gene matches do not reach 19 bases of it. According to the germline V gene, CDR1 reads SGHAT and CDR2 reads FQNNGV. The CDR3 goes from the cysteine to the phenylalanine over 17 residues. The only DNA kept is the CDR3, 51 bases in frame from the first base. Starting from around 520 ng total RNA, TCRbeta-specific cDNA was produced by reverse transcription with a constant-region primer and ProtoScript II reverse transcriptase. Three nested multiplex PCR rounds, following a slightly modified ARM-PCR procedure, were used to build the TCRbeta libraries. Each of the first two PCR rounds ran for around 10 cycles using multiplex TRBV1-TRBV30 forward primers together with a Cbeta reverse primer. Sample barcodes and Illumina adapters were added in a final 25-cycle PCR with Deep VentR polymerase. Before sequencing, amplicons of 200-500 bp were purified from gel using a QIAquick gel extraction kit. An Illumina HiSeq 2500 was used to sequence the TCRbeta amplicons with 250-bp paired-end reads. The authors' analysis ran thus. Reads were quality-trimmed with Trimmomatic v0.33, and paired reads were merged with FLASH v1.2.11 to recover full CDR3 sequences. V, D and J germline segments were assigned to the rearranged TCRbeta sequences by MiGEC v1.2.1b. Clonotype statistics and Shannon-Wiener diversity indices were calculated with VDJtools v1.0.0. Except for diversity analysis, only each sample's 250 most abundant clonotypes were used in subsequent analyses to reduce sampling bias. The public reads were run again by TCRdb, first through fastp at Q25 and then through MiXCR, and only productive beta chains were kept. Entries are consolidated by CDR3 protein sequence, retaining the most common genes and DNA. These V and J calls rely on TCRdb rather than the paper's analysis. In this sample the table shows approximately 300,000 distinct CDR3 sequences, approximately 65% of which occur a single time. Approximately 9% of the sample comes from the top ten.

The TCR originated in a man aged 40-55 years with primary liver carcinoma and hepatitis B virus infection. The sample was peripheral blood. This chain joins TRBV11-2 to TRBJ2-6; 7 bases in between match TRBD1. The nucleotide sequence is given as TGTGCCAGCAGCTTGGGGGTACAGGGGTTTGGGGCCAAGATCCTGACTTTC. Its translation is CASSLGVQGFGAKILTF.